The 28 T cell receptor beta chains listed next were all sequenced from one sample in a study of cytomegalovirus exposure and HLA in healthy donors. The study ran its PCR with 60 Vbeta and 13 Jbeta primers. TCRdb keeps only in-frame clones here, not all; method: immunoSEQ multiplex PCR. This sample has some 110,000 clones; 80% to 90% occur once, and the top ten carry 1.1%. Input material: PBMCs. These receptors were taken from a woman younger than 45 in good health and CMV-seronegative.

The chain links TRBV14 to TRBJ1-1; tentatively, D is TRBD1 (6 bases). This CDR3 contains 14 residues. V lost 1 base, J lost 8 bases, and 14 bases lay in between. Germline V CDR1 and CDR2: SGHDN, FVKESK. CDR3 loop: CASSQVRTVSEAFF. DNA for the CDR3: TGTGCCAGCAGCCAAGTTAGGACAGTCTCAGAAGCTTTCTTT.

This clone was seen only a few times. In DNA, the CDR3 is TGTGCCAGCAGCTTAGCGGGGCGAGGCACAGATACGCAGTATTTT. Translating gives CASSLAGRGTDTQYF. The rearrangement joins TRBV7-3 to TRBJ2-3; D is perhaps TRBD2 (6 bases). Per germline, CDR1 SGHTA and CDR2 FQGTGA. Trimming pared 2 bases from V and 1 base from J, leaving 10 bases between. The CDR3 spans 15 residues.

Details on this clone: Compared with germline, one end of the junction differs, possibly owing to a read error. This sample also contains other DNA sequences that code for the same CDR3. The J gene is TRBJ1-6, the V gene TRBV19, with D unresolved. The CDR3 is 15 residues long. The V gene's germline CDR1 is LNHDA and CDR2 SQIVND (reference sequence). This CDR3 is CASSMAQFMNSPLHF. The CDR3 coding sequence is TGTGCCAGCAGTATGGCCCAGTTTATGAATTCACCCCTCCACTTT.

CDR3 in DNA: TGTGCCAGCAGTCGAATAGCGGTTCGCACAGATACGCAGTATTTT. It encodes CASSRIAVRTDTQYF. V and J are TRBV6-1 and TRBJ2-3, with TRBD2 as a possible D gene (6 bases). Germline CDR1 MNHNS, CDR2 SASEGT. Between the trimmed V and J ends, which lost 5 bases and 1 base, there was a span of 13 bases. This CDR3 is 15 amino acids long.

The chain employs TRBV5-1 and TRBJ2-1, with 13 bases that match TRBD2. Germline trimming cut 3 bases from V and 10 bases from J; bases unmatched to any gene: 7. Per the germline V gene, CDR1 is SGHRS and CDR2 is YFSETQ. The CDR3 sequence is 15 residues long. The CDR3 sequence: CASSSMTSGRWEQFF. In nucleotides, the CDR3 is TGCGCCAGCAGCTCTATGACTAGCGGGAGGTGGGAGCAGTTCTTC.

The chain recombines TRBV4-2 with TRBJ2-5, with D maybe TRBD2 (5 bases). The CDR3 has 14 residues. Germline assignment: CDR1 LGHNA and CDR2 YNFKEQ. Trimming stripped 1 base from V and 4 bases from J, with 10 bases between. The DNA for the CDR3 is TGTGCCAGCAGCCAAGTGGAGGAGGTAGAGACCCAGTACTTC. This translates into CASSQVEEVETQYF.

For this clone: The junction differs from germline at one of its ends, possibly a read error. V is TRBV7-9 and J is TRBJ2-7; D unclear. Germline-derived CDR1 and CDR2 are SEHNR and FQNEAQ (reference sequence). The CDR3 has 15 amino acids. The DNA of the CDR3 is TGTTCCAGCAGCTCGAAACAGACAAGCTCCTACGAGCAGTACTTC. Protein sequence: CSSSSKQTSSYEQYF.

The chain carries TRBV2 and TRBJ2-1; 10 nucleotides line up with TRBD2. Trimming cost V 3 bases and J 5 bases; bases outside gene matches: 4. CDR3 length equals 15 residues. Looked up from germline, CDR1 is SNHLY and CDR2 is FYNNEI. CDR3 sequence reads: CASSDALAGDNEQFF. CDR3 in DNA: TGTGCCAGCAGTGATGCCCTAGCGGGGGACAATGAGCAGTTCTTC. The full variable domain, its missing parts supplied by reference TRBV2 and TRBJ2-1, is EPEVTQTPSHQVTQMGQEVILRCVPISNHLYFYWYRQILGQKVEFLVSFYNNEISEKSEIFDDQFSVERPDGSNFTLKIRSTKLEDSAMYFCASSDALAGDNEQFFGPGTRLTVL.

The V call is TRBV16, the J call TRBJ1-2; D not certain. Germline CDR1 KGHSY, CDR2 FQNENV. The CDR3 is 13 residues long. V shed 2 bases and J shed 7 bases, with 11 bases lying between them. In DNA, the CDR3 is TGTGCCAGCAGCCAAAACCCAAAGAGTGGCTACACCTTC. It is translated as CASSQNPKSGYTF.

The chain combines TRBV12-5 with TRBJ2-3, with TRBD2 identical over 13 bases. The length of the CDR3 is 18 residues. Losses at the gene ends were 3 bases for V and 2 bases for J; bases not matched to a gene: 8. Germline V gene lookup returns CDR1 LGHNT and CDR2 FRNRAP. CDR3 loop: CASGFELAGGSFTDTQYF. CDR3 sequence (DNA): TGTGCTAGTGGTTTTGAACTAGCGGGGGGGTCGTTCACAGATACGCAGTATTTT.

This chain uses TRBV19 with TRBJ1-4; 11 nucleotides align to TRBD1. CDR3 length: 17 amino acids. Losses at the gene ends were 5 bases for V and 2 bases for J; bases not matched to a gene: 7. Germline-derived CDR1 and CDR2 are LNHDA and SQIVND (reference sequence). The CDR3, as DNA: TGTGCCAGTAGTTCCCGGACAGGGGGCAGGACTAATGAAAAACTGTTTTTT. This sequence encodes CASSSRTGGRTNEKLFF. Together with reference TRBV19 and TRBJ1-4, the CDR3 gives the full variable domain: DGGITQSPKYLFRKEGQNVTLSCEQNLNHDAMYWYRQDPGQGLRLIYYSQIVNDFQKGDIAEGYSVSREKKESFPLTVTSAQKNPTAFYLCASSSRTGGRTNEKLFFGSGTQLSVL.

This chain connects TRBV19 to TRBJ1-1; 7 bases fit TRBD1. The CDR3 runs to 16 residues. Germline assignment: CDR1 LNHDA and CDR2 SQIVND (reference sequence). Germline trimming cut 5 bases from V and 0 bases from J; bases unmatched to any gene: 9. Here the CDR3 DNA reads TGTGCCAGTAGTTCCGCGACAGGGACCATGAACACTGAAGCTTTCTTT. Its translation is CASSSATGTMNTEAFF.

V gene TRBV6-5 combines with J gene TRBJ2-7; 11 bases align to TRBD2. The germline V gene encodes CDR1 MNHEY and CDR2 SVGAGI. The ends lost 6 bases at V and 4 bases at J; junction bases unmatched: 8. The CDR3 length is 15 residues. CDR3 amino acids: CASRLTSGGLYEQYF. CDR3 in DNA: TGTGCCAGCAGACTAACTAGCGGGGGTCTTTACGAGCAGTACTTC.

The gene calls are TRBV19 and TRBJ1-1, with D perhaps TRBD1 (5 bases). The CDR3 extends over 16 amino acids. V gave up 5 bases and J gave up 1 base, with 17 bases separating them. Germline loops: CDR1 LNHDA, CDR2 SQIVND (reference sequence). In DNA, the CDR3 is TGTGCCAGTAGTCTCACGGCTGGAAGGGGGAACACTGAAGCTTTCTTT. This sequence encodes CASSLTAGRGNTEAFF.

This chain connects TRBV13 to TRBJ2-3, with 11 nucleotides matching TRBD1. V shed 5 bases, J shed 2 bases, and the junction held 6 bases outside the gene matches. The germline V gene has CDR1 PRHDT and CDR2 FYEKMQ (reference sequence). The CDR3 is 16 residues long. The CDR3 region is CASSGQGAFFTDTQYF. DNA for the CDR3: TGTGCCAGCAGCGGACAGGGGGCCTTCTTCACAGATACGCAGTATTTT.

The rearrangement uses TRBV10-2 and TRBJ2-7, with TRBD1 matching 7 bases. The length of the CDR3 is 15 residues. V was clipped by 1 base and J by 2 bases; unmatched bases: 5. Germline lookup yields CDR1 WSHSY and CDR2 SAAADI. CDR3 nucleotides: TGCGCCAGCAGTGAGTGGTGGCAGGGGGCCTACGAGCAGTACTTC. It specifies CASSEWWQGAYEQYF.

This sequence joins TRBV29-1 and TRBJ2-1, with a weak D call TRBD2 (6 bases). Germline V gene lookup returns CDR1 SQVTM and CDR2 ANQGSEA. This CDR3 has 14 amino acids. V was shortened by 2 bases and J by 1 base, with 9 bases between the two germline ends. CDR3 in amino acids: CSVESSGSYNEQFF. The CDR3 bases are TGCAGCGTTGAATCCAGCGGGTCCTACAATGAGCAGTTCTTC.

V gene TRBV6-6 combines with J gene TRBJ2-5; D gene unclear. The germline CDR1 and CDR2 sequences are MNHNY and SVGAGI (reference sequence). This CDR3 is 13 amino acids long. V was cut by 6 bases and J by 2 bases, with 10 bases left in between. CDR3 DNA: TGTGCCAGCAGCCGACGGGTTCAAGAGACCCAGTACTTC. This codes for CASSRRVQETQYF.

The gene calls are TRBV6-4 and TRBJ2-3, with 7 bases identical to TRBD1. With 3 bases clipped from V and 6 bases from J, the junction kept 12 bases outside the gene matches. The germline gives CDR1 MRHNA, CDR2 SNTAGT. The CDR3 is made up of 16 amino acids. The CDR3 protein is CASSEGSGGRGDTQYF. In nucleotides, the CDR3 is TGTGCCAGCAGTGAAGGGTCAGGGGGACGGGGTGATACGCAGTATTTT.

The chain joins TRBV7-3 to TRBJ2-2, with 13 bases that match TRBD2. J lost 13 bases, V lost 5 bases, and 10 bases had no gene match. The V gene's germline CDR1 is SGHTA and CDR2 FQGTGA. The CDR3 consists of 15 residues. Written as DNA, the CDR3 is TGTGCCAGCAGCCCGACTAGCGGGGGGCTGTCGATGCTGTTTTTT. The encoded protein is CASSPTSGGLSMLFF.

V gene TRBV5-4 combines with J gene TRBJ2-7, with D uncertain. This CDR3 spans 12 amino acids. The V gene lost 1 base and the J gene lost 6 bases, with 8 bases spanning the gap. Germline loops: CDR1 SGHNT, CDR2 YYREEE (reference sequence). This CDR3 reads CASSLRSGEQYF. CDR3 DNA sequence: TGTGCCAGCAGCTTGCGGAGTGGCGAGCAGTACTTC.

V and J are TRBV2 and TRBJ2-1, with TRBD1 identical over 8 bases. CDR3 length: 12 amino acids. Trimming removed 4 bases from V and 7 bases from J; junction bases left unmatched: 0. The germline CDR1 and CDR2 sequences are SNHLY and FYNNEI. The CDR3 nucleotides are TGTGCCAGCAGTGGGACAGGGAATGAGCAGTTCTTC. Its translation: CASSGTGNEQFF.

About this clone itself: Mismatch with germline at one junction end may stem from a read error. V usage is TRBV2 and J usage is TRBJ2-1, with 8 bases lining up with TRBD2. Germline CDR1 SNHLY, CDR2 FYNNEI. This CDR3 is 15 amino acids long. CDR3 in amino acids: CASTDSGRAHNGQFF. The CDR3 region has the DNA TGTGCCAGCACCGACTCCGGGAGGGCCCACAATGGGCAGTTCTTC. The variable domain in full, completed from reference TRBV2 and TRBJ2-1, reads EPEVTQTPSHQVTQMGQEVILRCVPISNHLYFYWYRQILGQKVEFLVSFYNNEISEKSEIFDDQFSVERPDGSNFTLKIRSTKLEDSAMYFCASTDSGRAHNGQFFGPGTRLTVL.

The chain joins TRBV11-3 to TRBJ2-1; TRBD2 matches at 10 bases. The CDR3 has 16 residues. V trimming: 3 bases; J trimming: 10 bases; junction bases outside the gene matches: 12. Germline assignment: CDR1 SGHNT and CDR2 YENEEA. CDR3 coding DNA: TGTGCCAGCAGCTTTTCTAGCGGGAGTCCTCGGTACGAGCAGTTCTTC. It codes for CASSFSSGSPRYEQFF. The variable domain in full, with the rest retrieved from reference TRBV11-3 and TRBJ2-1, is EAGVVQSPRYKIIEKKQPVAFWCNPISGHNTLYWYLQNLGQGPELLIRYENEEAVDDSQLPKDRFSAERLKGVDSTLKIQPAELGDSAVYLCASSFSSGSPRYEQFFGPGTRLTVL.

This clone came up once. CDR3 sequence reads: CATRPGLAPREQYF. The CDR3 DNA is TGTGCCACCCGACCGGGACTAGCACCCCGGGAGCAGTACTTC. The chain couples TRBV6-1 to TRBJ2-7; the match to TRBD2 covers 9 bases. CDR1 is MNHNS and CDR2 is SASEGT in the germline V gene. The junction had 14 bases not matched to a gene; V was cut back by 10 bases and J by 7 bases. The length of the CDR3 is 14 residues.

V is TRBV11-3 and J is TRBJ2-1; TRBD2 agrees at 12 bases. The ends lost 5 bases at V and 7 bases at J; junction bases unmatched: 9. Germline CDR1 reads SGHNT; CDR2 reads YENEEA. The CDR3 has 16 residues. CDR3 residues: CASSKTSGGIRNEQFF. Here the CDR3 DNA reads TGTGCCAGCAGCAAAACTAGCGGGGGGATCAGGAATGAGCAGTTCTTC.

The rearrangement joins TRBV12-5 to TRBJ2-2; no definite D call. The CDR3 consists of 15 residues. V dropped 0 bases and J dropped 1 base, with 6 bases sitting between them. Per the germline V gene, CDR1 is LGHNT and CDR2 is FRNRAP. As DNA, the CDR3 is TGTGCTAGTGGTTTGGTATTCGGGAACACCGGGGAGCTGTTTTTT. It encodes CASGLVFGNTGELFF.

The chain joins TRBV6-5 to TRBJ1-1; no firm D call. Looked up from germline, CDR1 is MNHEY and CDR2 is SVGAGI. CDR3 length: 14 amino acids. V gave up 0 bases and J gave up 2 bases, with 7 bases separating them. CDR3 residues: CASSYSPGNTEAFF. CDR3 sequence (DNA): TGTGCCAGCAGTTACTCTCCGGGTAACACTGAAGCTTTCTTT.